The present T cell receptor (beta chain) was sequenced within a study of Tregs in tolerant kidney transplant recipients. General study findings and limits: Nucleotide sequences could not be compared across some patients' samples due to primer changes.

Sequencing was performed with immunoSEQ multiplex PCR; in TCRdb, only in-frame clones are kept and a portion is missing. The sample lists some 80,000 clones, more than 95% occurring once. This clone showed up just once. Its antigen remains unknown. The V and J ends lost 0 bases and 5 bases respectively, with 6 bases between them. Germline CDR1 and CDR2: KGHSH and LQKENI. This CDR3 is 13 amino acids long. The material was CD4+ T cells from blood, obtained before the transplant. This clonotype was sampled from a human donor who received a combined kidney and bone marrow transplant. The chain employs TRBV18 and TRBJ2-3; D is possibly TRBD1 (6 bases). The CDR3 sequence: CASSPPGGDTQYF. The CDR3 DNA reads TGTGCCAGCTCACCACCAGGGGGAGATACGCAGTATTTT. The whole variable domain, filled in from reference TRBV18 and TRBJ2-3, reads NAGVMQNPRHLVRRRGQEARLRCSPMKGHSHVYWYRQLPEEGLKFMVYLQKENIIDESGMPKERFSAEFPKEGPSILRIQQVVRGDSAAYFCASSPPGGDTQYFGPGTRLTVL.